This TCR beta chain was sequenced in a study of shared clonotypes between healthy human individuals. Assay: immunoSEQ multiplex PCR; the TCRdb copy retains only in-frame clones and omits some. The sample records over 1.4 million clones, approximately 96% being singletons. Regarding this clone: Its specificity is unknown.

General study findings and limits: Collection of samples was limited to blood; tissue repertoires likely differ.

CDR1 is KGHSH and CDR2 is LQKENI in the germline V gene. Trimming at V came to 6 bases and at J to 8 bases, leaving 7 bases not matched to a gene. This CDR3 has 15 residues. Sequencing input: naive CD4+ T cells sorted from blood. Specified subset: CD45RA+ positively selected. This sequence joins TRBV18 and TRBJ2-1; 13 positions agree with TRBD2. This sequence originates from a man under 40 in good health. CDR3 amino acids: CASSQTSGRKDEQFF. As DNA, the CDR3 is TGTGCCAGCTCCCAGACTAGCGGGAGGAAGGATGAGCAGTTCTTC.